Below are 27 T cell receptor beta chains sequenced from a single sample in a study of identical twins. TCRdb reanalysed the 5' RACE reads using MiXCR and keeps one entry per CDR3 protein. The sample contains about 720,000 distinct CDR3 sequences, less than 10% of which appear only once. These data were likewise used in another study, on yellow fever vaccine responses in identical twins.

The sample comprised PBMCs. The source is a woman under 30 in good health.

CDR3 sequence (DNA): TGTGCCAGCAGCGTAGACCCAAGCCACACTGAAGCTTTCTTT. Its protein is CASSVDPSHTEAFF. The rearrangement joins TRBV9 to TRBJ1-1; D ambiguous. V lost 0 bases and J lost 3, with 9 bases in between. Germline V lookup: CDR1 SGDLS, CDR2 YYNGEE. The CDR3 sequence is 14 residues long.

The J gene is TRBJ2-6, the V gene TRBV6-5; D is perhaps TRBD2 (6 bases). Germline CDR1 and CDR2: MNHEY and SVGAGI. Trimming stripped 4 bases from V and 0 bases from J, with 13 bases between. This CDR3 region has 17 residues. The CDR3 DNA sequence: TGTGCCAGCAGTTGGGGGGTTGCCGGCTCTGGGGCCAACGTCCTGACTTTC. It yields the protein CASSWGVAGSGANVLTF.

The rearrangement joins TRBV3-1 to TRBJ2-7, with 7 bases that match TRBD1. The length of the CDR3 is 17 residues. Germline V CDR1 and CDR2: LGHDT, YNNKEL (reference sequence). V was pared by 0 bases and J by 0 bases, with 8 bases of the junction left unmatched. CDR3 region: CASSQDFVRDSSYEQYF. CDR3 DNA sequence: TGTGCCAGCAGCCAAGATTTTGTTCGGGACAGCTCCTACGAGCAGTACTTC.

This clonotype was recorded a few times. The CDR3 reads CASVGSGSYNEQFF. The CDR3 DNA follows: TGTGCTAGTGTGGGTAGCGGGAGTTACAATGAGCAGTTCTTC. This sequence joins TRBV12-5 and TRBJ2-1, with 9 bases lining up with TRBD2. Germline trimming cut 7 bases from V and 4 bases from J; bases unmatched to any gene: 5. CDR1 and CDR2 from the germline V gene are LGHNT and FRNRAP. This CDR3 has 14 residues.

This clonotype was counted a few times. CDR3 in amino acids: CASSVASAADYGYTF. The CDR3, as DNA: TGTGCCAGCAGTGTTGCGTCGGCGGCCGACTATGGCTACACCTTC. The chain links TRBV6-1 to TRBJ1-2; D is unclear. The V and J ends lost 4 bases and 3 bases respectively, with 15 bases between them. CDR1 and CDR2 (germline): MNHNS, SASEGT. The CDR3 has 15 residues.

CDR3 residues: CASRLPRSGRAPDTQYF. CDR3 nucleotide sequence: TGTGCCAGCAGACTCCCCAGGAGCGGGAGGGCCCCAGATACGCAGTATTTT. The chain is built from TRBV11-3 and TRBJ2-3; 10 bases fit TRBD2. V gave up 6 bases and J gave up 4 bases; unmatched junction bases: 13. The length of the CDR3 is 17 residues. Germline values: CDR1 SGHNT, CDR2 YENEEA.

This clonotype was counted only a few times. As DNA, the CDR3 is TGTGCCATCAGTGGCCTCGGACTACCAACGGGAGATACGCAGTATTTT. Protein product: CAISGLGLPTGDTQYF. The chain employs TRBV10-3 and TRBJ2-3, with a tentative D call TRBD2 (6 bases). The germline V gene encodes CDR1 ENHRY and CDR2 SYGVKD. The germline V and J ends were trimmed by 4 bases and 5 bases, with 19 bases remaining between them. The CDR3 covers 16 residues.

This clonotype was counted ten times or more. The junction departs from germline at one end; a sequencing error may be responsible. The chain has TRBV7-9 and TRBJ2-7; 8 positions match TRBD1. Germline CDR1 is SEHNR and CDR2 is FQNEAQ (reference sequence). This CDR3 contains 11 residues. The CDR3: CASSFGQGLLF. In DNA form, the CDR3 reads TGTGCCAGCAGCTTCGGACAGGGCCTCCTTTTC.

The chain recombines TRBV11-2 with TRBJ2-5, with 10 positions matching TRBD2. V gave up 5 bases and J gave up 0 bases; unmatched junction bases: 12. This CDR3 has 18 amino acids. In germline, CDR1 is SGHAT, CDR2 FQNNGV. The CDR3 sequence is CASSPGDRGLANQETQYF. Written as DNA, the CDR3 is TGTGCCAGCAGCCCAGGGGATAGGGGACTAGCGAACCAAGAGACCCAGTACTTC.

This clonotype was seen at least ten times. The rearrangement joins TRBV14 to TRBJ2-3, with D possibly being TRBD1 or TRBD2 (5 bases each). Looked up from germline, CDR1 is SGHDN and CDR2 is FVKESK. The V end lost 8 bases, the J end lost 8 bases, and 11 bases lay between the germline ends. The CDR3 sequence is 11 residues long. The chain's CDR3 is CASGGAATQYF. CDR3 DNA sequence: TGTGCCAGCGGGGGAGCGGCTACGCAGTATTTT.

This clonotype was found a few times. This chain joins TRBV9 and TRBJ2-5; 10 bases are shared with TRBD2. The ends lost 1 base at V and 5 bases at J; junction bases unmatched: 17. The length of the CDR3 is 19 residues. CDR1 SGDLS and CDR2 YYNGEE come from the germline V gene. The CDR3 sequence is CASSVQPPGLAGAAETQYF. CDR3 in DNA: TGTGCCAGCAGCGTACAACCGCCAGGGCTAGCGGGGGCCGCGGAGACCCAGTACTTC. Combining the CDR3 with reference TRBV9 and TRBJ2-5 gives the whole variable domain DSGVTQTPKHLITATGQRVTLRCSPRSGDLSVYWYQQSLDQGLQFLIQYYNGEERAKGNILERFSAQQFPDLHSELNLSSLELGDSALYFCASSVQPPGLAGAAETQYFGPGTRLLVL.

V and J are TRBV19 and TRBJ2-3; 11 bases are a match to TRBD1. The CDR3 is 14 amino acids. CDR1 and CDR2 from the germline V gene are LNHDA and SQIVND (reference sequence). The V and J ends lost 9 bases and 2 bases, in that order; junction bases with no gene match: 4. CDR3 amino acids: CASGQGAFTDTQYF. The CDR3 coding sequence is TGTGCCAGCGGACAGGGGGCTTTCACAGATACGCAGTATTTT.

The rearrangement joins TRBV7-9 to TRBJ2-7; possibly TRBD1 for D (5 bases). Germline-derived CDR1 and CDR2 are SEHNR and FQNEAQ (reference sequence). This CDR3 has 15 amino acids. V dropped 4 bases and J dropped 1 base, with 14 bases sitting between them. The CDR3: CASSSLDRGSYEQYF. The CDR3 region has the DNA TGTGCCAGCAGCTCCCTCGACAGAGGATCCTACGAGCAGTACTTC.

The gene calls are TRBV30 and TRBJ1-4; D unclear. CDR1 GTSNPN and CDR2 SVGIG come from the germline V gene (reference sequence). The CDR3 length is 15 residues. The ends were cut back, 3 bases at V and 5 bases at J, with 16 bases in the middle. CDR3 region: CAWSIYGRRNEKLFF. The CDR3 DNA reads TGTGCCTGGAGCATTTATGGCAGAAGAAATGAAAAACTGTTTTTT.

This chain connects TRBV28 to TRBJ2-5, with D tentatively TRBD2 (6 bases). Trimming cost V 2 bases and J 2 bases, with 18 bases left between them. From germline, CDR1 is MDHEN and CDR2 SYDVKM. The CDR3 is made up of 17 amino acids. The CDR3: CASSLRPGRDSQETQYF. The CDR3 bases are TGTGCCAGCAGTTTACGTCCGGGTAGGGACTCTCAAGAGACCCAGTACTTC.

This clonotype was seen more than once but under ten times. CDR3 nucleotides: TGTGCCAGCAGCCCCGTGAAGGTCGAGCAGTACTTC. Its protein is CASSPVKVEQYF. V usage is TRBV6-2 or TRBV6-3 and J usage is TRBJ2-7; D gene uncertain. Germline-derived CDR1 and CDR2 are MNHEY and SVGEGT. The length of the CDR3 is 12 residues. Trimming removed 6 bases at V and 6 bases at J, with 12 bases between.

In its sample, this clonotype was seen a few times. The chain is built from TRBV11-2 and TRBJ2-1; TRBD1 might be the D (6 bases). Germline V CDR1 and CDR2: SGHAT, FQNNGV. Trimming removed 5 bases at V and 8 bases at J, with 16 bases between. The CDR3 spans 14 residues. The CDR3 sequence is CASSPQSRGDEQFF. In nucleotides, the CDR3 is TGTGCCAGCAGCCCACAATCCAGGGGCGATGAGCAGTTCTTC.

Many counts were recorded for this clonotype. The gene calls are TRBV7-2 and TRBJ2-1; D uncertain. Trimming left V 4 bases short and J 8 bases short, with 9 bases between. Looked up from germline, CDR1 is SGHTA and CDR2 is FQGNSA. This CDR3 is 12 amino acids long. CDR3 residues: CASSSSVDEQFF. CDR3 coding DNA: TGTGCCAGCAGCTCCTCAGTTGATGAGCAGTTCTTC.

The genes are TRBV6-5 and TRBJ2-2; TRBD2 agrees at 9 bases. The CDR3 has 15 amino acids. Germline lookup yields CDR1 MNHEY and CDR2 SVGAGI. The ends lost 6 bases at V and 5 bases at J; junction bases unmatched: 7. CDR3 sequence reads: CASRLAGVKTGELFF. CDR3 sequence (DNA): TGTGCCAGCAGATTAGCGGGAGTTAAGACCGGGGAGCTGTTTTTT.

The chain is built from TRBV10-3 and TRBJ2-2; 7 bases align to TRBD1. The CDR3 length is 16 residues. V lost 0 bases to trimming and J lost 6 bases; unmatched junction nucleotides: 7. In germline, CDR1 is ENHRY, CDR2 SYGVKD. In DNA, the CDR3 is TGTGCCATCAGTGAGTCGGTAGGGGGCGCGGCCGGGGAGCTGTTTTTT. It translates to CAISESVGGAAGELFF.

The genes are TRBV3-1 and TRBJ2-7; 7 bases match TRBD1. CDR3 length: 18 amino acids. Germline V gene lookup returns CDR1 LGHDT and CDR2 YNNKEL (reference sequence). J gave up 0 bases and V 1 base, and 12 bases lay outside the gene matches. CDR3 sequence (DNA): TGTGCCAGCAGCCAAGCGCCCGCAATGGACAGGAGCTCCTACGAGCAGTACTTC. Encoded protein: CASSQAPAMDRSSYEQYF.

V gene TRBV12-3 or TRBV12-4 combines with J gene TRBJ2-7, with D unclear. The CDR3 runs 13 residues. Trimming cost V 3 bases and J 3 bases, with 9 bases left between them. The CDR3 nucleotides read TGTGCCAGCAGTTTGAACAGAGACTACGAGCAGTACTTC. Translation gives CASSLNRDYEQYF.

This chain uses TRBV7-9 with TRBJ2-7; D assignment may be TRBD1 or TRBD2 (5 bases each). The germline V gene has CDR1 SEHNR and CDR2 FQNEAQ (reference sequence). The V gene lost 4 bases and the J gene lost 4 bases, with 8 bases spanning the gap. The CDR3 contains 12 residues. CDR3 residues: CASSWDGYEQYF. The CDR3 DNA is TGTGCCAGCAGCTGGGACGGGTACGAGCAGTACTTC.

The chain combines TRBV5-1 with TRBJ2-1, with 11 bases matching TRBD2. V gave up 7 bases and J gave up 5 bases; unmatched junction bases: 8. The CDR3 is 15 residues long. Germline V lookup: CDR1 SGHRS, CDR2 YFSETQ. For the CDR3, the DNA is TGCGCCAGCCACCCGGGGACTAGCGGCAACAATGAGCAGTTCTTC. This gives the protein CASHPGTSGNNEQFF. The full variable domain, in which reference TRBV5-1 and TRBJ2-1 provide the parts outside the CDR3, is KAGVTQTPRYLIKTRGQQVTLSCSPISGHRSVSWYQQTPGQGLQFLFEYFSETQRNKGNFPGRFSGRQFSNSRSEMNVSTLELGDSALYLCASHPGTSGNNEQFFGPGTRLTVL.

The rearrangement uses TRBV28 and TRBJ2-7; D is perhaps TRBD2 (6 bases). CDR3 size: 15 residues. Germline CDR1 MDHEN, CDR2 SYDVKM. V was trimmed by 7 bases and J by 9 bases, leaving 25 bases between them. The CDR3 protein is CASNSWGGGDIRQYF. Written as DNA, the CDR3 is TGTGCCAGCAATTCTTGGGGTGGAGGGGATATTCGGCAGTACTTC.

The DNA of the CDR3 is TGTGCCAGCAGCCAAGCGGGGACAGGGCAGAACACTGAAGCTTTCTTT. Its protein is CASSQAGTGQNTEAFF. The chain is built from TRBV4-2 and TRBJ1-1; TRBD1 matches 9 bases. The ends lost 1 base at V and 1 base at J; junction bases unmatched: 4. Germline lookup yields CDR1 LGHNA and CDR2 YNFKEQ. The CDR3 extends over 16 amino acids.

The rearrangement joins TRBV12-3 or TRBV12-4 to TRBJ2-7; D unclear. V was cut by 6 bases and J by 3 bases, with 21 bases left in between. The CDR3 length is 16 residues. The CDR3 DNA reads as TGTGCCAGCAGCCCCATGGACGGGCGTTCCAACTACGAGCAGTACTTC. Amino acids: CASSPMDGRSNYEQYF.